The 5 T cell receptor beta chains below come from one sample, sequenced in a study of blood T cell repertoires in COVID-19. Using immunoSEQ multiplex PCR, the repertoire was profiled, and TCRdb retains in-frame clones only, with some absent. This sample has around 440,000 clones, with about nine tenths found just once. The sequenced sample was peripheral blood. All receptors come from a woman in her 50s with COVID-19, enrolled during active disease.

The gene calls are TRBV3-1 (or the pseudogene TRBV3-2) and TRBJ2-7, with a weak D call TRBD1 (6 bases). The length of the CDR3 is 11 residues. Germline V lookup: CDR1 LGHDT, CDR2 YNNKEL (reference sequence). The V gene lost 9 bases and the J gene lost 2 bases, with 8 bases spanning the gap. CDR3 in amino acids: CASGGPYEQYF. The CDR3 region has the DNA TGTGCCAGTGGGGGCCCCTACGAGCAGTACTTC.

The CDR3: CASSQDGSVNIQYF. CDR3 nucleotides: TGTGCCAGCAGCCAAGATGGCTCAGTCAACATTCAGTACTTC. This chain links TRBV3-1 (or the pseudogene TRBV3-2) with TRBJ2-4; no clear D gene. V dropped 0 bases and J dropped 7 bases, with 10 bases sitting between them. Germline-derived CDR1 and CDR2 are LGHDT and YNNKEL (reference sequence). The CDR3 is 14 amino acids.

The V call is TRBV5-4, the J call TRBJ1-2, with 7 bases aligning to TRBD1. CDR1 SGHNT and CDR2 YYREEE come from the germline V gene (reference sequence). The junction had 11 bases not matched to a gene; V was cut back by 4 bases and J by 2 bases. CDR3 size: 16 residues. The DNA for the CDR3 is TGTGCCAGCAGCATAGGACAGGCGGGTGGAAACTATGGCTACACCTTC. As protein: CASSIGQAGGNYGYTF.

In this sample, this clone turned up a few times. V and J are TRBV3-1 (or the pseudogene TRBV3-2) and TRBJ2-7; weak D call: TRBD2 (6 bases). CDR3 length: 15 residues. The V end lost 3 bases, the J end lost 4 bases, and 16 bases lay between the germline ends. Germline V lookup: CDR1 LGHDT, CDR2 YNNKEL (reference sequence). The chain's CDR3 is CASSHSAGYPYEQYF. In nucleotides, the CDR3 is TGTGCCAGCAGCCACTCAGCGGGTTATCCTTACGAGCAGTACTTC.

In this sample, this clone turned up once. V is TRBV6-5 and J is TRBJ2-7; TRBD2 is a possible D gene (6 bases). This CDR3 is 15 amino acids long. The germline CDR1 and CDR2 sequences are MNHEY and SVGAGI. V was pared by 8 bases and J by 0 bases, with 17 bases between. CDR3 sequence: CASWGSGKSSYEQYF. As DNA, the CDR3 is TGTGCCAGCTGGGGTAGCGGCAAAAGCTCCTACGAGCAGTACTTC.